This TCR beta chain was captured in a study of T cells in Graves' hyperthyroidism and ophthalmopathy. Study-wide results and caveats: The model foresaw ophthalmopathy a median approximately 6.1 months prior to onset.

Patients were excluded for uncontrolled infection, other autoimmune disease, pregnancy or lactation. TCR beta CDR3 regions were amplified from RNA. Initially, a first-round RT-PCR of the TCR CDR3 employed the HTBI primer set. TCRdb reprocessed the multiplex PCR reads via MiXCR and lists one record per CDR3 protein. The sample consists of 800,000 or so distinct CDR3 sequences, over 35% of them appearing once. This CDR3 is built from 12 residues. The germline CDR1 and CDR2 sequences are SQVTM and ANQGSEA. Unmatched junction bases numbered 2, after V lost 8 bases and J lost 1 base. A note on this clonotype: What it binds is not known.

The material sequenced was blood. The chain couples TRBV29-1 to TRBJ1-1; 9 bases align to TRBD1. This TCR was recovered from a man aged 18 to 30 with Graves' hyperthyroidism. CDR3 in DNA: TGCAGCTGGGGACAGGGGAACACTGAAGCTTTCTTT. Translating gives CSWGQGNTEAFF.